Below, 32 T cell receptor beta chains from the same sample are listed, as sequenced in a study of T cell repertoires in cytomegalovirus infection. Which antigens these TCRs recognize remains unknown. From the reads, TCRdb called clonotypes with MiXCR, one entry per CDR3 protein. The sample carries some 800,000 distinct CDR3 sequences, under 35% recorded once. The sequences come from cultured CD8+ T cells from PBMCs, collected from culture after CMV antigen stimulation. The receptor set was obtained from a human donor in good health (CMV status not recorded). Some clones in this sample may be carry-over from other donors' samples.

This clonotype was seen ten or more times. This sequence joins TRBV7-8 and TRBJ1-5; TRBD1 aligns across 11 bases. This CDR3 has 15 amino acids. V was clipped by 10 bases and J by 7 bases; unmatched bases: 12. Germline V gives CDR1 SGHVS, CDR2 FQNEAQ. CDR3 sequence reads: CATTEGQGVGQPQHF. The CDR3 nucleotides read TGTGCCACCACTGAGGGACAGGGGGTTGGGCAGCCCCAGCATTTT.

This clonotype has at least ten counts. The rearrangement links TRBV6-5 to TRBJ1-1; no reliable D call. The V gene lost 0 bases and the J gene lost 7 bases, with 6 bases spanning the gap. This CDR3 comprises 12 residues. Germline values: CDR1 MNHEY, CDR2 SVGAGI. The CDR3 loop reads CASSYSVDEAFF. CDR3 DNA sequence: TGTGCCAGCAGTTACTCAGTGGATGAAGCTTTCTTT.

The chain has TRBV11-2 and TRBJ1-4, with D perhaps TRBD1 (5 bases). With 4 bases removed from V and 6 bases from J, the gap between germline ends came to 18 bases. There are 16 residues in the CDR3. In germline, CDR1 is SGHAT, CDR2 FQNNGV. The CDR3 spells CASSSRPGPRYEKLFF. CDR3 DNA: TGTGCCAGCAGCTCTAGACCGGGGCCCCGGTATGAAAAACTGTTTTTT.

There are a few counts of this clonotype. The rearrangement links TRBV7-2 to TRBJ1-1; no firm D call. The V end lost 5 bases, the J end lost 1 base, and 14 bases lay between the germline ends. CDR1 is SGHTA, CDR2 FQGNSA, per germline. The CDR3 covers 15 residues. For the CDR3, the DNA is TGTGCCAGCAGCATCTTCAGGATATCGAACACTGAAGCTTTCTTT. Its protein product is CASSIFRISNTEAFF.

The chain recombines TRBV6-1 with TRBJ1-2, with a possible D match to TRBD1 (5 bases). Trimming removed 0 bases from V and 4 bases from J, with 12 bases in between. Germline V gene lookup returns CDR1 MNHNS and CDR2 SASEGT. This CDR3 has 15 residues. The CDR3 DNA follows: TGTGCCAGCAGTGAAGCGGGGCAGGACCTCTATGGCTACACCTTC. This gives the protein CASSEAGQDLYGYTF.

This chain connects TRBV20-1 to TRBJ2-7; the D gene could be TRBD1 or TRBD2 (5 bases each). V shed 3 bases and J shed 2 bases, with 17 bases lying between them. The CDR3 consists of 15 residues. From germline, CDR1 is DFQATT and CDR2 SNEGSKA (reference sequence). The CDR3 DNA reads TGCAGTGCTAGCCTACGGGACGTCACCCCCTACGAGCAGTACGTC. It encodes CSASLRDVTPYEQYV.

The V gene is TRBV3-1, the J gene TRBJ1-5; TRBD1 matches at 12 bases. The CDR3 has 16 residues. The J segment lost 7 bases and the V segment lost 0 bases, leaving 4 bases of the junction unmatched. The germline V gene has CDR1 LGHDT and CDR2 YNNKEL (reference sequence). The CDR3 nucleotides are TGTGCCAGCAGCCAAGACGGGACAGGGGGCGACCAGCCCCAGCATTTT. This sequence encodes CASSQDGTGGDQPQHF.

On this clonotype itself: The junction differs from germline at one of its ends, possibly a read error. The chain carries TRBV4-3 and TRBJ1-2; D not certain. The CDR3 is 15 amino acids. Germline CDR1 and CDR2: LGHNA and YSLEER. For the CDR3, the DNA is TGCGCCGGCAGCCAAGATTGGGTTTCCGTCTATGGCTACACCTTC. Its translation: CAGSQDWVSVYGYTF.

There are many counts of this clonotype. V usage is TRBV12-3 or TRBV12-4 and J usage is TRBJ1-2; weak D call: TRBD1 (5 bases). This CDR3 is 13 amino acids long. V was shortened by 7 bases and J by 7 bases, with 16 bases between the two germline ends. The CDR3 sequence is CASNGHGRAGYTF. CDR3 coding DNA: TGTGCCAGCAACGGACACGGGAGGGCTGGCTACACCTTC.

In DNA form, the CDR3 reads TGTGCCAGCAGTGAAAAGGGGAGGGCTAATGAAAAACTGTTTTTT. Translation: CASSEKGRANEKLFF. The J gene is TRBJ1-4, the V gene TRBV6-1; tentative D call: TRBD1 (5 bases). The CDR3 is 15 residues long. Germline lookup yields CDR1 MNHNS and CDR2 SASEGT. V was cut by 2 bases and J by 3 bases, with 10 bases left in between.

This clonotype was seen only a few times. The chain uses TRBV5-6 and TRBJ2-1; D perhaps matches TRBD2 (6 bases). The CDR3 has 13 amino acids. V was clipped by 5 bases and J by 4 bases, with 10 bases between them. Germline CDR1 and CDR2: SGHDT and YYEEEE. CDR3 residues: CASRWGVYNEQFF. CDR3 nucleotide sequence: TGTGCCAGCAGGTGGGGGGTTTACAATGAGCAGTTCTTC.

CDR3 sequence reads: CAITNPTAYEQYV. CDR3 DNA sequence: TGTGCCATCACCAACCCCACAGCCTACGAGCAGTACGTC. This chain joins TRBV10-3 and TRBJ2-7, with D uncertain. Germline lookup yields CDR1 ENHRY and CDR2 SYGVKD. This CDR3 region has 13 residues. The V end lost 7 bases, the J end lost 2 bases, and 12 bases lay between the germline ends.

A few counts support this clonotype. V usage is TRBV7-6 and J usage is TRBJ1-1; 7 bases align to TRBD1. Per the germline V gene, CDR1 is SGHVS and CDR2 is FNYEAQ. V shed 3 bases and J 1 base; nucleotides not matched to a gene: 8. The length of the CDR3 is 16 residues. The CDR3 sequence is CASSFLIGGANTEAFF. The DNA of the CDR3 is TGTGCCAGCAGCTTTTTGATAGGGGGCGCGAACACTGAAGCTTTCTTT.

The chain combines TRBV20-1 with TRBJ2-1, with 12 bases that match TRBD2. CDR1 is DFQATT, CDR2 SNEGSKA, per germline (reference sequence). This CDR3 contains 16 residues. V gave up 0 bases and J gave up 4 bases; unmatched junction bases: 4. The DNA of the CDR3 is TGCAGTGCTAGAGATCTACTAGCGGGGGGTTACAATGAGCAGTTCTTC. It yields the protein CSARDLLAGGYNEQFF.

The chain joins TRBV12-3 or TRBV12-4 to TRBJ1-2; D ambiguous. CDR3 length: 14 residues. Between the trimmed V and J ends, which lost 5 bases and 1 base, there was a span of 11 bases. CDR3 loop: CASSTSTSNYGYTF. The CDR3 nucleotides are TGTGCCAGCAGTACATCCACAAGTAACTATGGCTACACCTTC.

This clonotype appeared many times. The chain has TRBV7-8 and TRBJ2-1; 10 bases align to TRBD1. CDR3 length equals 17 residues. The V and J ends lost 2 bases and 7 bases, in that order; junction bases with no gene match: 11. Germline loops: CDR1 SGHVS, CDR2 FQNEAQ. CDR3 region: CASSLFPGDRGLNEQFF. CDR3 coding DNA: TGTGCCAGCAGCTTATTCCCCGGCGACAGGGGGCTGAATGAGCAGTTCTTC.

Only one count was recorded for this clonotype. The chain employs TRBV29-1 and TRBJ1-2; possible D gene TRBD1, 5 bases. The V gene's germline CDR1 is SQVTM and CDR2 ANQGSEA. Trimming left V 6 bases short and J 2 bases short, with 13 bases between. The CDR3 spans 13 residues. The CDR3 sequence: CSVRRGENYGYTF. Here the CDR3 DNA reads TGCAGCGTCAGGAGGGGAGAAAACTATGGCTACACCTTC.

This clonotype has only a few counts. The chain combines TRBV12-3 or TRBV12-4 with TRBJ2-3, with TRBD2 matching 8 bases. This CDR3 has 15 amino acids. V lost 3 bases and J lost 4; bases outside the gene matches: 6. The chain's CDR3 is CASSFGGARSDTQYF. CDR3 DNA sequence: TGTGCCAGCAGTTTCGGGGGGGCCAGGTCAGATACGCAGTATTTT.

This clonotype was seen a few times. J is TRBJ1-1 and V is TRBV27, with D perhaps matching TRBD1 (6 bases). The germline CDR1 and CDR2 sequences are MNHEY and SMNVEV (reference sequence). The CDR3 totals 15 residues. The V and J ends lost 6 bases and 5 bases respectively, with 19 bases between them. The CDR3 DNA reads as TGTGCCAGCAGCTCCGGGCAGGGGATTTGGACTGAAGCTTTCTTT. It specifies CASSSGQGIWTEAFF.

The rearrangement uses TRBV12-3 or TRBV12-4 and TRBJ1-5; 7 bases agree with TRBD1. The CDR3 is made up of 14 amino acids. The trim removed 6 bases at V and 5 bases at J, leaving 7 bases unmatched. The CDR3 loop is CASSPSGGDQPQHF. CDR3 sequence (DNA): TGTGCCAGCAGCCCATCAGGGGGGGATCAGCCCCAGCATTTT.

The V and J genes are TRBV4-1 and TRBJ1-5; D not certain. The CDR3 extends over 15 amino acids. V dropped 3 bases and J dropped 3 bases, with 12 bases sitting between them. Germline CDR1 and CDR2: MGHRA and YSYEKL. The CDR3 is CASSHSDKNNQPQHF. CDR3 in DNA: TGCGCCAGCAGCCATTCCGACAAGAACAATCAGCCCCAGCATTTT.

The chain recombines TRBV4-2 with TRBJ2-3, with a weak D call TRBD1 (6 bases). This CDR3 has 16 amino acids. Deletions cut 0 bases from V and 0 bases from J, with 10 bases between. Per the germline V gene, CDR1 is LGHNA and CDR2 is YNFKEQ. The CDR3, as DNA: TGTGCCAGCAGCCAAGATTCAGGGGAAAGCACAGATACGCAGTATTTT. Protein: CASSQDSGESTDTQYF.

This clonotype was recorded many times. The rearrangement links TRBV12-3 or TRBV12-4 to TRBJ2-2; the D gene is possibly TRBD1 (5 bases). This CDR3 comprises 16 residues. V lost 2 bases to trimming and J lost 4 bases, with 14 bases between them. In DNA, the CDR3 is TGTGCCAGCAGTTTATGGGCATATCAGGGCACCGGGGAGCTGTTTTTT. Residues: CASSLWAYQGTGELFF.

CDR3 bases: TGTGCCAGCAGTGTTAGTAGCGGGGAGACCCAGTACTTC. Protein sequence: CASSVSSGETQYF. This chain uses TRBV25-1 with TRBJ2-5, with 7 positions matching TRBD2. Trimming took 4 bases from V and 5 from J; bases not matched to a gene: 4. The CDR3 length is 13 residues. Looked up from germline, CDR1 is MGHDK and CDR2 is SYGVNS.

This clonotype has only a few counts. The chain recombines TRBV7-4 with TRBJ2-4; TRBD2 aligns across 8 bases. The CDR3 is 16 amino acids. V shed 6 bases and J 7 bases; nucleotides not matched to a gene: 14. Germline V CDR1 and CDR2: SGHVT, SQSDAQ. The CDR3 DNA reads TGTGCCAGCAGACCCCCCCGGGAGGGGATCGGGAACATTCAGTACTTC. As protein: CASRPPREGIGNIQYF.

This clonotype was recorded at least ten times. This chain links TRBV7-6 with TRBJ1-2; D is ambiguous. The CDR3 runs 13 residues. Trimming removed 5 bases from V and 3 bases from J, with 10 bases in between. Germline V gene sequence: CDR1 SGHVS, CDR2 FNYEAQ. The CDR3: CASSPRGYYGYTF. CDR3 in DNA: TGTGCCAGCAGCCCCCGGGGTTACTATGGCTACACCTTC.

The rearrangement joins TRBV2 to TRBJ2-3; D is unresolved. The V end was cut by 7 bases, the J end by 5 bases, with 10 bases between. This CDR3 spans 12 amino acids. Germline V gene sequence: CDR1 SNHLY, CDR2 FYNNEI. The CDR3 loop is CASIPSRDTQYF. CDR3 nucleotides: TGTGCCAGCATTCCATCTAGAGATACGCAGTATTTT.

There are a few counts of this clonotype. This chain uses TRBV28 with TRBJ2-5, with TRBD1 matching 9 bases. J was trimmed by 5 bases and V by 7 bases; bases with no gene match: 8. The length of the CDR3 is 14 residues. Germline V gene sequence: CDR1 MDHEN, CDR2 SYDVKM. CDR3 coding DNA: TGTGCCAGCAATTCGGACAGGGGCAGGGAGACCCAGTACTTC. It yields the protein CASNSDRGRETQYF. Full variable domain (remainder filled in from reference TRBV28 and TRBJ2-5): DVKVTQSSRYLVKRTGEKVFLECVQDMDHENMFWYRQDPGLGLRLIYFSYDVKMKEKGDIPEGYSVSREKKERFSLILESASTNQTSMYLCASNSDRGRETQYFGPGTRLLVL.

This clonotype appeared a few times. This chain links TRBV2 with TRBJ2-1; 7 bases match TRBD2. Unmatched junction bases numbered 7, after V lost 8 bases and J lost 12 bases. CDR3 length equals 11 residues. The germline V gene encodes CDR1 SNHLY and CDR2 FYNNEI. In DNA form, the CDR3 reads TGTGCCAGCTTGACTCGGGGGGTGCAGTTCTTC. Translating it yields CASLTRGVQFF.

The genes are TRBV7-9 and TRBJ1-2; 7 bases map to TRBD1. The germline CDR1 and CDR2 sequences are SEHNR and FQNEAQ (reference sequence). The CDR3 spans 18 residues. V shed 4 bases, J shed 13 bases, and the junction held 27 bases outside the gene matches. DNA for the CDR3: TGTGCCAGCAGCTCCTCGAAGGGGGCCCGGAAGGTGGAGTTGGGCCTCACCTTC. Translating gives CASSSSKGARKVELGLTF. Drawing the rest from reference TRBV7-9 and TRBJ1-2, the complete variable domain is DTGVSQNPRHKITKRGQNVTFRCDPISEHNRLYWYRQTLGQGPEFLTYFQNEAQLEKSRLLSDRFSAERPKGSFSTLEIQRTEQGDSAMYLCASSSSKGARKVELGLTFGSGTRLTVV.

This chain uses TRBV12-3 or TRBV12-4 with TRBJ2-5, with D unclear. Trimming took 3 bases from V and 2 from J, leaving 7 bases between them. The CDR3 runs to 13 residues. In nucleotides, the CDR3 is TGTGCCAGCAGTTTTGACGGACAAGAGACCCAGTACTTC. As protein: CASSFDGQETQYF.

This clonotype was counted at least ten times. V gene TRBV3-1 combines with J gene TRBJ2-4; D not certain. This CDR3 is 13 amino acids long. The V and J ends lost 0 bases and 5 bases respectively, with 5 bases between them. CDR1 and CDR2 from the germline V gene are LGHDT and YNNKEL (reference sequence). The CDR3 reads CASSQDSENIQYF. The CDR3 DNA sequence: TGTGCCAGCAGCCAAGATTCAGAAAACATTCAGTACTTC. Based on the CDR3 plus reference TRBV3-1 and TRBJ2-4, the full variable domain is DTAVSQTPKYLVTQMGNDKSIKCEQNLGHDTMYWYKQDSKKFLKIMFSYNNKELIINETVPNRFSPKSPDKAHLNLHINSLELGDSAVYFCASSQDSENIQYFGAGTRLSVL.